Listed here is a single TCR beta chain. The target antigen is unknown. This entry belongs to a study of shared clonotypes between healthy human individuals. Background on the study: Samples came from two female and a few male donors aged 18 to 49. Study-wide points: Roughly 5% of naive CD4 clonotypes were common to a handful of donors. Generally, naive subsets (rather than memory subsets) showed larger estimated richness.

Assay used: immunoSEQ multiplex PCR; TCRdb lists only in-frame clones, some missing. This sample has 2 million to 3 million clones, with approximately 93% found just once. Germline V CDR1 and CDR2: SGHNT, YENEEA. The CDR3 sequence is 15 residues long. With V trimmed by 4 bases and J by 8 bases, 5 bases remained unmatched. Sequencing was carried out using naive CD4+ T cells from PBMCs. Subset meaning: CD45RA+ positively selected. The rearrangement joins TRBV11-3 to TRBJ2-3; 14 positions match TRBD2. This TCR came from a man in his late teens or twenties in good health. Some clones in this sample may be carry-over from other donors' samples. CDR3 amino acids: CASSSGLAGELTQYF. CDR3 DNA: TGTGCCAGCAGCTCGGGACTAGCGGGAGAGCTTACGCAGTATTTT.